Following are 16 T cell receptor beta chains from one sample sequenced in a study of T cell responses to AZD1222 COVID-19 vaccine. This table comes from immunoSEQ multiplex PCR, and its TCRdb copy is limited to in-frame clones, with some not included. The sample lists 130,000 to 150,000 clones, roughly 92% occurring once. The input for sequencing was peripheral blood, taken on day 0 of AZD1222 vaccination. Receptor source: an adult in good health.

The DNA for the CDR3 is TGCGCCAGCAGCCCGAATGGGGCTAGCGGGATCGACGAGCAGTACTTC. It codes for CASSPNGASGIDEQYF. V is TRBV5-1 and J is TRBJ2-7; TRBD2 matches at 9 bases. V lost 4 bases and J lost 5; bases outside the gene matches: 13. Germline V lookup: CDR1 SGHRS, CDR2 YFSETQ. The CDR3 is made up of 16 amino acids.

This chain joins TRBV18 and TRBJ1-2, with 10 bases lining up with TRBD1. With 0 bases clipped from V and 0 bases from J, the junction kept 4 bases outside the gene matches. CDR1 KGHSH and CDR2 LQKENI come from the germline V gene. The CDR3 contains 17 residues. For the CDR3, the DNA is TGTGCCAGCTCACCACCGGTAGGGACAGGGGCTAACTATGGCTACACCTTC. This codes for CASSPPVGTGANYGYTF.

The CDR3 coding sequence is TGTGCCAGCAGCAATGGACCAGCAGGTTATTCACCCCTCCACTTT. It translates to CASSNGPAGYSPLHF. This chain connects TRBV5-6 to TRBJ1-6; no clear D. Germline V gene sequence: CDR1 SGHDT, CDR2 YYEEEE. The CDR3 loop spans 15 amino acids. V shed 4 bases and J shed 8 bases, with 16 bases lying between them.

The chain combines TRBV6-5 with TRBJ1-2; D not certain. V shed 5 bases and J shed 7 bases, with 14 bases lying between them. The CDR3 runs 13 residues. From germline, CDR1 is MNHEY and CDR2 SVGAGI. The CDR3 reads CASSPGFLSGYTF. CDR3 DNA: TGTGCCAGCAGTCCGGGATTCCTGTCTGGCTACACCTTC.

This chain connects TRBV4-1 to TRBJ1-1; D is perhaps TRBD1 (6 bases). Trimming took off 9 bases at V and 0 bases at J, with 23 bases between the two ends. Germline V gene sequence: CDR1 MGHRA, CDR2 YSYEKL. The CDR3 length is 17 residues. The CDR3 bases are TGCGCCAGTAGAGGGGGACGGATTACCCTAATGAACACTGAAGCTTTCTTT. It is translated as CASRGGRITLMNTEAFF.

This clone was seen a few times. This chain connects TRBV15 to TRBJ2-1; D not certain. The V gene's germline CDR1 is LNHNV and CDR2 YYDKDF (reference sequence). V gave up 0 bases and J gave up 9 bases, with 9 bases separating them. This CDR3 comprises 13 residues. The CDR3 sequence is CATSRDLRSEQFF. The CDR3 region has the DNA TGTGCCACCAGCAGAGATTTGAGGAGTGAGCAGTTCTTC. Filled out from reference TRBV15 and TRBJ2-1, the complete variable domain reads DAMVIQNPRYQVTQFGKPVTLSCSQTLNHNVMYWYQQKSSQAPKLLFHYYDKDFNNEADTPDNFQSRRPNTSFCFLDIRSPGLGDTAMYLCATSRDLRSEQFFGPGTRLTVL.

The rearrangement uses TRBV18 and TRBJ1-6, with 8 bases that match TRBD1. This CDR3 comprises 15 residues. The junction had 7 bases not matched to a gene; V was cut back by 3 bases and J by 9 bases. Germline CDR1 and CDR2: KGHSH and LQKENI. CDR3 bases: TGTGCCAGCTCACCCAGGACAGGGCAGGGTTCACCCCTCCACTTT. This encodes CASSPRTGQGSPLHF.

The V gene is TRBV28, the J gene TRBJ1-6; 8 bases line up with TRBD1. The CDR3 sequence is 20 residues long. Germline lookup yields CDR1 MDHEN and CDR2 SYDVKM. V lost 5 bases to trimming and J lost 0 bases; unmatched junction nucleotides: 15. This CDR3 is CASSPRTGKLRASYNSPLHF. The CDR3 region has the DNA TGTGCCAGCAGTCCCCGGACAGGGAAATTAAGGGCCTCCTATAATTCACCCCTCCACTTT.

This clone came up once. The chain is built from TRBV6-1 and TRBJ1-6; unclear D gene. The V end lost 0 bases, the J end lost 0 bases, and 6 bases lay between the germline ends. The V gene's germline CDR1 is MNHNS and CDR2 SASEGT. The CDR3 covers 16 residues. DNA for the CDR3: TGTGCCAGCAGTGAAGCGGTGCTCTCCTATAATTCACCCCTCCACTTT. Its protein is CASSEAVLSYNSPLHF.

The chain employs TRBV4-1 and TRBJ1-2; a weak D match, TRBD1 (5 bases). The germline gives CDR1 MGHRA, CDR2 YSYEKL. V was cut by 0 bases and J by 4 bases, with 15 bases left in between. CDR3 length: 16 amino acids. CDR3 sequence reads: CASSQEEQGPFYGYTF. The CDR3 DNA follows: TGCGCCAGCAGCCAAGAAGAGCAGGGCCCCTTCTATGGCTACACCTTC.

The rearrangement uses TRBV5-1 and TRBJ2-1; D is possibly TRBD2 (5 bases). This CDR3 has 15 amino acids. The V end was cut by 0 bases, the J end by 0 bases, with 7 bases between. Germline-derived CDR1 and CDR2 are SGHRS and YFSETQ. The CDR3 loop reads CASSLGLASYNEQFF. Written as DNA, the CDR3 is TGCGCCAGCAGCTTGGGGCTAGCCTCCTACAATGAGCAGTTCTTC.

This rearrangement joins TRBV28 to TRBJ1-5; D is ambiguous. Trimming shortened V by 6 bases and J by 0 bases, and 9 bases separated the two germline ends. This CDR3 region has 14 residues. Germline-derived CDR1 and CDR2 are MDHEN and SYDVKM. This chain's CDR3 is CASRPRYSNQPQHF. The CDR3 region has the DNA TGTGCCAGCAGACCCAGGTATAGCAATCAGCCCCAGCATTTT.

The sample holds a few counts of this clone. This chain links TRBV5-6 with TRBJ2-7; the D gene is possibly TRBD1 (6 bases). CDR1 is SGHDT, CDR2 YYEEEE, per germline. Trimming cost V 1 base and J 2 bases, with 7 bases left between them. There are 13 residues in the CDR3. Here the CDR3 DNA reads TGTGCCAGCAGCTTGAACAGGGCCTACGAGCAGTACTTC. Its translation is CASSLNRAYEQYF.

This clone was observed a few times. The chain couples TRBV6-5 to TRBJ2-7, with D tentatively TRBD2 (6 bases). CDR1 is MNHEY and CDR2 is SVGAGI in the germline V gene. The CDR3 is 14 amino acids. V was clipped by 0 bases and J by 3 bases, with 9 bases between them. The CDR3 DNA reads as TGTGCCAGCAGTTACTCGGAGACTAGCTACGAGCAGTACTTC. It translates to CASSYSETSYEQYF.

The chain is built from TRBV12-5 and TRBJ2-5; D unclear. This CDR3 has 16 residues. Deletions cut 0 bases from V and 7 bases from J, with 18 bases between. Germline CDR1 LGHNT, CDR2 FRNRAP. The DNA of the CDR3 is TGTGCTAGTGGTTTGGTACTACCGGGCACCTCAGGGACCCAGTACTTC. Its translation is CASGLVLPGTSGTQYF.

This clone came up once. The chain links TRBV6-4 to TRBJ2-1; 9 bases are a match to TRBD2. The junction had 8 bases not matched to a gene; V was cut back by 2 bases and J by 9 bases. CDR3 length equals 15 residues. CDR1 and CDR2 (germline): MRHNA, SNTAGT. CDR3 region: CASSDDAGGLSEQFF. In nucleotides, the CDR3 is TGTGCCAGCAGTGACGACGCGGGAGGGCTTAGTGAGCAGTTCTTC.